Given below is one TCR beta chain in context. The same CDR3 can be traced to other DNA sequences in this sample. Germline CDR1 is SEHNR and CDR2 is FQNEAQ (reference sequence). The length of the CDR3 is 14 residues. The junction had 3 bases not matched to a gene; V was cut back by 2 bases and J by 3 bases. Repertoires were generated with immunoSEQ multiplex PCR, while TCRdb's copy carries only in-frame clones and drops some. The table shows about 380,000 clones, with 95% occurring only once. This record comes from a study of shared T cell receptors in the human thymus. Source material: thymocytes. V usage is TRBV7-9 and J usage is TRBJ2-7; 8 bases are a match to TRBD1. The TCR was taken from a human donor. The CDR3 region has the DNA TGTGCCAGCAGCTTAAGGACAGGGAGCTACGAGCAGTACTTC. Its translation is CASSLRTGSYEQYF.